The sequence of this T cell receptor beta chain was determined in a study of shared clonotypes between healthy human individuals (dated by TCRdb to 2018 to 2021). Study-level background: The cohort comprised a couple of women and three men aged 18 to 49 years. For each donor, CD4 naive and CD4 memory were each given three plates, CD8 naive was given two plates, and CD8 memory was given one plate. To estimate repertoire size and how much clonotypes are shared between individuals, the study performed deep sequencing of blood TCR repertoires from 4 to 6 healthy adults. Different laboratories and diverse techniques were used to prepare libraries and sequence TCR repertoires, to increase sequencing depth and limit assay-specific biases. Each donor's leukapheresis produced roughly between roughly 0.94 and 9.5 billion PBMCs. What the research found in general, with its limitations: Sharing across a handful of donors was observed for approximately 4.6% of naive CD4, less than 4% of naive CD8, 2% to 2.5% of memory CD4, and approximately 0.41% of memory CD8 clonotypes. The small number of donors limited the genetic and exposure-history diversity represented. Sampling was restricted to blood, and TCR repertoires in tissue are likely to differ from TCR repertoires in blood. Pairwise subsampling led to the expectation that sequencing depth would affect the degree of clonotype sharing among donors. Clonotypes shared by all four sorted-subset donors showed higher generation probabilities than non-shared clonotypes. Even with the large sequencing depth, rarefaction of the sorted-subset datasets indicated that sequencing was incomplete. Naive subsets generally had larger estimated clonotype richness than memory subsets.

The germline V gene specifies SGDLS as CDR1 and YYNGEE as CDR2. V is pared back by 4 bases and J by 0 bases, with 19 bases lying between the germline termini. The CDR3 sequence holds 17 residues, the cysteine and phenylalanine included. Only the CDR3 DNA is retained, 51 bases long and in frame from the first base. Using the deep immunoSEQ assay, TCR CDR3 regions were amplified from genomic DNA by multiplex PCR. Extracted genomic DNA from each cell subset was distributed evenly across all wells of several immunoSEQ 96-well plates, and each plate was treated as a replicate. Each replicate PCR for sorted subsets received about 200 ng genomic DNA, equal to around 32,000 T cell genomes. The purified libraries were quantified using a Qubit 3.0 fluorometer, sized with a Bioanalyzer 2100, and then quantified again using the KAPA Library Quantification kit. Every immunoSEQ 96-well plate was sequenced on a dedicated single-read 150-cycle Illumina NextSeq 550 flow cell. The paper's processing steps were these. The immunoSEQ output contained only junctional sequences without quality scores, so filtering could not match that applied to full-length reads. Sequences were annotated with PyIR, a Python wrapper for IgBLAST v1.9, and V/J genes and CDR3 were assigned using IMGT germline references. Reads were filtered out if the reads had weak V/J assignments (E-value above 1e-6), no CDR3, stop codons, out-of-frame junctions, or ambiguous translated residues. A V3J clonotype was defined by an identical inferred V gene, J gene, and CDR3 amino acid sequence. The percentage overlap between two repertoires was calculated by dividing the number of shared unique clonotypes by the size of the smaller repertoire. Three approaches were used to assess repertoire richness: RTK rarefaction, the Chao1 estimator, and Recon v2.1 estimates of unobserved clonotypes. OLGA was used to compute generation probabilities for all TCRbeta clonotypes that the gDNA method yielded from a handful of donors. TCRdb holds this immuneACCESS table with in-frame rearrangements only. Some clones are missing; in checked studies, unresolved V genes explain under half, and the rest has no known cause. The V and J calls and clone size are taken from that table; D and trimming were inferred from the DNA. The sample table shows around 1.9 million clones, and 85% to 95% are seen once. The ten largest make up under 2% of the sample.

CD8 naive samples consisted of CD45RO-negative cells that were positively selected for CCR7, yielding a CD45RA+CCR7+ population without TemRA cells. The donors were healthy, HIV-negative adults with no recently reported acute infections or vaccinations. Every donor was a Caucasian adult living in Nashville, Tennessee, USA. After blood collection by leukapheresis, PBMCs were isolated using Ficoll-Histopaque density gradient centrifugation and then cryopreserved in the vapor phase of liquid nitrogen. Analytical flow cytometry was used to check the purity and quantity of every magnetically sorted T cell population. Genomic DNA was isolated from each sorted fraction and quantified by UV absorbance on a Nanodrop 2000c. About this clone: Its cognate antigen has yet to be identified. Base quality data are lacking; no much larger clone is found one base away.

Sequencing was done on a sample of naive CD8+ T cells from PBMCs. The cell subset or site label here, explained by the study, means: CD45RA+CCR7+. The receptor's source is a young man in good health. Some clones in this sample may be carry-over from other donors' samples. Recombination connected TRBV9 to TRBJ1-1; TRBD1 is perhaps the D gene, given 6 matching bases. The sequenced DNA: TGTGCCAGCAGCCCGATGATGGGGGGCATAGTGAACACTGAAGCTTTCTTT. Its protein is CASSPMMGGIVNTEAFF.